This TCR beta chain was sequenced for a study of T cell responses to AZD1222 COVID-19 vaccine. General study findings and limits: Spike-specific TCR breadth and depth were elevated following two AZD1222 doses.

On this clone itself: Its antigen is not identified.

The germline CDR1 and CDR2 sequences are MNHEY and SVGAGI. The CDR3 is 16 residues long. V lost 2 bases, J lost 0 bases, and 14 bases lay in between. Clones were read by immunoSEQ multiplex PCR, and TCRdb kept only the in-frame ones, dropping some. Of tens of thousands of clones in the sample, about nine tenths were seen once. The chain couples TRBV6-5 to TRBJ2-7; D may be TRBD1 or TRBD2 (5 bases each). The source of this sequence is an adult who received the AZD1222 COVID-19 vaccine. The sample in question was peripheral blood, obtained 28 days after the second AZD1222 dose. The CDR3 here is CASSYDRDRNSYEQYF. CDR3 DNA: TGTGCCAGCAGTTACGACCGGGACCGTAACTCCTACGAGCAGTACTTC.